These 20 T cell receptor beta chains were all obtained from the same sample, sequenced in a study of OX40 agonist ivuxolimab in advanced cancers. Profiled with immunoSEQ multiplex PCR; TCRdb holds only in-frame clones, not every one. The sample gives under 85,000 clones, less than 90% of which show up once; roughly 3.1% is in the top ten. The sequencing used CD4+ or CD8+ T cells sorted from blood, collected in a trial of the OX40 agonist ivuxolimab. All receptors derive from an adult with an advanced solid tumor such as melanoma, head and neck, liver or kidney cancer.

This clone was picked up one time. This chain links TRBV6-5 with TRBJ2-7; D possibly corresponds to TRBD2 (5 bases). V was pared by 6 bases and J by 1 base, with 7 bases between. This CDR3 region has 12 residues. CDR1 is MNHEY, CDR2 SVGAGI, per germline. The CDR3 DNA reads as TGTGCCAGCAGAACTAGTTCCTACGAGCAGTACTTC. This sequence encodes CASRTSSYEQYF.

The chain couples TRBV11-3 to TRBJ2-3, with D tentatively TRBD1 (6 bases). Looked up from germline, CDR1 is SGHNT and CDR2 is YENEEA. Trimming shortened V by 1 base and J by 0 bases, and 11 bases separated the two germline ends. The CDR3 is 16 amino acids. The CDR3 sequence is CASSLGGRGSTDTQYF. In DNA, the CDR3 is TGTGCCAGCAGCTTAGGTGGCAGGGGAAGCACAGATACGCAGTATTTT.

The chain couples TRBV11-2 to TRBJ1-3; the match to TRBD1 covers 7 bases. Trimming removed 4 bases from V and 0 bases from J; junction bases left unmatched: 6. CDR3 size: 16 residues. Germline V gene lookup returns CDR1 SGHAT and CDR2 FQNNGV. CDR3 sequence (DNA): TGTGCCAGCAGCTCCCTGACAGGGAGCTCTGGAAACACCATATATTTT. Translation gives CASSSLTGSSGNTIYF. The whole variable domain, remainder taken from reference TRBV11-2 and TRBJ1-3, is EAGVAQSPRYKIIEKRQSVAFWCNPISGHATLYWYQQILGQGPKLLIQFQNNGVVDDSQLPKDRFSAERLKGVDSTLKIQPAKLEDSAVYLCASSSLTGSSGNTIYFGEGSWLTVV.

CDR3 sequence: CASSPQGHNSPLHF. The CDR3 bases are TGCGCCAGCAGCCCACAGGGACATAATTCACCCCTCCACTTT. The chain is built from TRBV5-1 and TRBJ1-6, with D possibly TRBD1 on 6 matching bases. Germline CDR1 is SGHRS and CDR2 is YFSETQ. With 4 bases removed from V and 5 bases from J, the gap between germline ends came to 10 bases. The CDR3 sequence is 14 residues long.

This clone was recorded once. This rearrangement joins TRBV5-4 to TRBJ2-7; a weak D match, TRBD2 (6 bases). V lost 1 base, J lost 0 bases, and 14 bases lay in between. CDR3 length: 16 residues. The germline CDR1 and CDR2 sequences are SGHNT and YYREEE (reference sequence). The DNA of the CDR3 is TGTGCCAGCAGCTTGCCCGGGACTCAGAGCTCCTACGAGCAGTACTTC. It translates to CASSLPGTQSSYEQYF.

The table lists this clone with a few counts. V usage is TRBV5-4 and J usage is TRBJ2-7; D may be TRBD1 (6 bases). Trimming removed 0 bases from V and 7 bases from J, with 14 bases in between. The CDR3 loop spans 14 amino acids. CDR1 is SGHNT and CDR2 is YYREEE in the germline V gene (reference sequence). CDR3 region: CASSLAVRGGEQYF. For the CDR3, the DNA is TGTGCCAGCAGCTTGGCCGTCAGGGGTGGAGAGCAGTACTTC. The variable domain in full, completed from reference TRBV5-4 and TRBJ2-7, reads ETGVTQSPTHLIKTRGQQVTLRCSSQSGHNTVSWYQQALGQGPQFIFQYYREEENGRGNFPPRFSGLQFPNYSSELNVNALELDDSALYLCASSLAVRGGEQYFGPGTRLTVT.

This chain connects TRBV19 to TRBJ2-1, with D perhaps matching TRBD1 or TRBD2 (5 bases each). The CDR3 loop spans 14 amino acids. Per germline, CDR1 LNHDA and CDR2 SQIVND (reference sequence). V was shortened by 6 bases and J by 1 base, with 10 bases between the two germline ends. The CDR3 bases are TGTGCCAGTAGACTGGGGGTTTCCTACAATGAGCAGTTCTTC. Residues: CASRLGVSYNEQFF. The full variable domain, rest sourced from reference TRBV19 and TRBJ2-1, is DGGITQSPKYLFRKEGQNVTLSCEQNLNHDAMYWYRQDPGQGLRLIYYSQIVNDFQKGDIAEGYSVSREKKESFPLTVTSAQKNPTAFYLCASRLGVSYNEQFFGPGTRLTVL.

This clone was detected only once. The CDR3 DNA reads TGTGCCAGCAGCTTAGCTTCCGGGACAGGGAATTACGAGCAGTACTTC. This translates into CASSLASGTGNYEQYF. The chain recombines TRBV7-2 with TRBJ2-7; 9 bases are a match to TRBD1. The V gene's germline CDR1 is SGHTA and CDR2 FQGNSA. The CDR3 contains 16 residues. V was clipped by 0 bases and J by 4 bases; unmatched bases: 7.

The CDR3 DNA follows: TGTGCCAGCAGTGGCCACCGGGACAGGGTTAACTATGGCTACACCTTC. Its protein is CASSGHRDRVNYGYTF. The chain carries TRBV27 and TRBJ1-2; 9 positions agree with TRBD1. In germline, CDR1 is MNHEY, CDR2 SMNVEV (reference sequence). Unmatched junction bases numbered 8, after V lost 5 bases and J lost 1 base. This CDR3 is 16 amino acids long.

The chain employs TRBV4-3 and TRBJ2-7; perhaps TRBD2 as D (6 bases). Germline V gene lookup returns CDR1 LGHNA and CDR2 YSLEER. The ends were cut back, 0 bases at V and 3 bases at J, with 12 bases in the middle. The CDR3 sequence is 15 residues long. The chain's CDR3 is CASSQEAGTVYEQYF. DNA for the CDR3: TGCGCCAGCAGCCAAGAGGCGGGAACCGTCTACGAGCAGTACTTC.

This rearrangement joins TRBV10-3 to TRBJ2-5, with 8 bases fitting TRBD1. This CDR3 region has 12 residues. V trimming: 10 bases; J trimming: 4 bases; junction bases outside the gene matches: 5. Germline-derived CDR1 and CDR2 are ENHRY and SYGVKD. The CDR3 region is CATAGQGETQYF. DNA for the CDR3: TGTGCCACCGCCGGACAGGGAGAGACCCAGTACTTC.

This clone was observed a handful of times. The chain links TRBV19 to TRBJ2-1, with a possible D match to TRBD2 (6 bases). V lost 5 bases, J lost 4 bases, and 15 bases lay in between. Germline CDR1 reads LNHDA; CDR2 reads SQIVND (reference sequence). The CDR3 sequence is 15 residues long. CDR3 region: CASSAPGTPYNEQFF. For the CDR3, the DNA is TGTGCCAGTAGTGCGCCCGGGACTCCTTACAATGAGCAGTTCTTC. The full variable domain, its missing parts supplied by reference TRBV19 and TRBJ2-1, is DGGITQSPKYLFRKEGQNVTLSCEQNLNHDAMYWYRQDPGQGLRLIYYSQIVNDFQKGDIAEGYSVSREKKESFPLTVTSAQKNPTAFYLCASSAPGTPYNEQFFGPGTRLTVL.

This sequence joins TRBV19 and TRBJ2-1, with 8 nucleotides matching TRBD1. With V trimmed by 6 bases and J by 1 base, 8 bases remained unmatched. The CDR3 is 16 amino acids. Germline V gene sequence: CDR1 LNHDA, CDR2 SQIVND (reference sequence). The CDR3 DNA sequence: TGTGCCAGTAGCCATAACAGGGGGACGTCCTACAATGAGCAGTTCTTC. It translates to CASSHNRGTSYNEQFF.

The V call is TRBV25-1, the J call TRBJ1-2; weak D call: TRBD1 (6 bases). Germline V gene sequence: CDR1 MGHDK, CDR2 SYGVNS. V shed 6 bases and J shed 4 bases, with 15 bases lying between them. There are 14 residues in the CDR3. CDR3 DNA: TGTGCCAGCAGCCAACAGGGCTCGGGCTATGGCTACACCTTC. It translates to CASSQQGSGYGYTF.

This chain connects TRBV7-2 to TRBJ2-3; D not certain. Trimming took 3 bases from V and 4 from J, leaving 11 bases between them. CDR1 is SGHTA and CDR2 is FQGNSA in the germline V gene. The CDR3 contains 14 residues. The CDR3 DNA follows: TGTGCCAGCAGCTTTGGGTATTCGGCAGATACGCAGTATTTT. Translating gives CASSFGYSADTQYF.

Details on this clone: The junction shows a germline mismatch at one end, possibly a read error. CDR3 DNA: TGTGCCTGGAGTCTTAATAGCGGGGGGGCCGCCCACTTC. This translates into CAWSLNSGGAAHF. V is TRBV30 and J is TRBJ2-4, with 11 bases matching TRBD2. This CDR3 spans 13 amino acids. Germline V CDR1 and CDR2: GTSNPN, SVGIG (reference sequence). Filled out from reference TRBV30 and TRBJ2-4, the complete variable domain reads SQTIHQWPATLVQPVGSPLSLECTVEGTSNPNLYWYRQAAGRGLQLLFYSVGIGQISSEVPQNLSASRPQDRQFILSSKKLLLSDSGFYLCAWSLNSGGAAHFGAGTRLSVL.

This chain uses TRBV2 with TRBJ2-5; D gene ambiguous. The CDR3 covers 11 residues. Germline V gene sequence: CDR1 SNHLY, CDR2 FYNNEI. V lost 7 bases to trimming and J lost 3 bases, with 6 bases between them. In nucleotides, the CDR3 is TGTGCCAGCACTAGAGAAGAGACCCAGTACTTC. This encodes CASTREETQYF.

The chain links TRBV5-4 to TRBJ2-3; TRBD1 aligns across 7 bases. Germline values: CDR1 SGHNT, CDR2 YYREEE (reference sequence). The CDR3 runs to 14 residues. The V and J ends lost 9 bases and 5 bases, in that order; junction bases with no gene match: 12. CDR3 sequence reads: CATTPRGHEDTQYF. In DNA, the CDR3 is TGTGCCACTACCCCTAGGGGGCATGAAGATACGCAGTATTTT.

J is TRBJ2-1 and V is TRBV5-4, with D unresolved. Trimming removed 2 bases at V and 2 bases at J, with 11 bases between. From germline, CDR1 is SGHNT and CDR2 YYREEE (reference sequence). The CDR3 has 15 amino acids. The CDR3 bases are TGTGCCAGCAGCTTCAAAGGCGGACCCTACAATGAGCAGTTCTTC. Its protein is CASSFKGGPYNEQFF.

CDR3 sequence reads: CASSVGTGRPTNEKLFF. The DNA for the CDR3 is TGTGCCAGCAGCGTAGGGACGGGGAGGCCAACTAATGAAAAACTGTTTTTT. V usage is TRBV9 and J usage is TRBJ1-4; D gene unclear. The CDR3 runs to 17 residues. The germline V gene encodes CDR1 SGDLS and CDR2 YYNGEE. With 0 bases removed from V and 0 bases from J, the gap between germline ends came to 12 bases.